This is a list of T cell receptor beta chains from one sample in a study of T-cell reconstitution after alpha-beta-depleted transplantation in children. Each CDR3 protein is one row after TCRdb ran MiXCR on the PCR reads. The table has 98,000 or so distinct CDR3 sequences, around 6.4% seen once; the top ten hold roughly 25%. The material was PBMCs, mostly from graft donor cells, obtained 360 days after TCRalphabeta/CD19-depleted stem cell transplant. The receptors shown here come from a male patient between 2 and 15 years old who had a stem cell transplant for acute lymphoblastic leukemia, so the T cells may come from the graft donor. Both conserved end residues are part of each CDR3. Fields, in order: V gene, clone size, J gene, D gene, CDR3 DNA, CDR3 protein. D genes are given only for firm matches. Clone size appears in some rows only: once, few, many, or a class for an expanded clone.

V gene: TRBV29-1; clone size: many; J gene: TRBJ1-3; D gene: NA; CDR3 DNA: TGCAGCGTTGGATCTGGAAACACCATATATTTT; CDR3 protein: CSVGSGNTIYF
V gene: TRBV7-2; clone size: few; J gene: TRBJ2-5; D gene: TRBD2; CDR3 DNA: TGTGCCAGCAGCTTGGGCCGCGGGAGAGCGGTCGAGACCCAGTACTTC; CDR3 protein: CASSLGRGRAVETQYF
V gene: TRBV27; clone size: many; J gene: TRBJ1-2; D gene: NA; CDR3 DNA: TGTGCCAGCAGTTTATCGAGAAAGGCTGGCTACACCTTC; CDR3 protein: CASSLSRKAGYTF
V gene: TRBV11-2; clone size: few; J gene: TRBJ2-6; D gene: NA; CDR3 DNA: TGTGCCAGCAGGCTCAGACGGTTCTCTGGGGCCAACGTCCTGACTTTC; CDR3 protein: CASRLRRFSGANVLTF
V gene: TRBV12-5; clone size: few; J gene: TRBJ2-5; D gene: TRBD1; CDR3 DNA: TGTGCTAGTGGTTTGACCCCGGACAGGGGGCAAGAGACCCAGTACTTC; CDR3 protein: CASGLTPDRGQETQYF
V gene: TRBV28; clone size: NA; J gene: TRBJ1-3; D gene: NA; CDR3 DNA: TGTGCCAGCAGTTTTTCCGGCGGAATTGGCTCTGGAAACACCATATATTTT; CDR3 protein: CASSFSGGIGSGNTIYF
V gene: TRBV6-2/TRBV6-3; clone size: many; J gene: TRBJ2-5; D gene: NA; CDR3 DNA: TGTGCCAGCAGTTACAGGCAAGAGACCCAGTACTTC; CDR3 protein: CASSYRQETQYF
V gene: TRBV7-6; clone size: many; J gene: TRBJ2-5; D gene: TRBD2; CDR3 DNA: TGTGCCAGCAGCTTAGTAGCGGGGAGGCGGGGGACCCAAGAGACCCAGTACTTC; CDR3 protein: CASSLVAGRRGTQETQYF
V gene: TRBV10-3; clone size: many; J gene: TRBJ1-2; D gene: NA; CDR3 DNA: TGTGCCATCAAGGCGCAGGCCACTGCTAACTATGGCTACACCTTC; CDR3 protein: CAIKAQATANYGYTF
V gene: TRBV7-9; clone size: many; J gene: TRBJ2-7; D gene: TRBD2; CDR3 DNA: TGTGCCAGCAGCTTCGGACTAGCGGGAGACGAGCAGTACTTC; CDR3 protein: CASSFGLAGDEQYF
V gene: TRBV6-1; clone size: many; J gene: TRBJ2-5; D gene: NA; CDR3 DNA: TGTGCCAGCAGTGACCATGGGTTCAGGGAGACCCAGTACTTC; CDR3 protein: CASSDHGFRETQYF
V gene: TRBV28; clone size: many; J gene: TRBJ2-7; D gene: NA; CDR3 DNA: TGTGCCAGCAGTTTATTGACCGGGATCAACGAGCAGTACTTC; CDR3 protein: CASSLLTGINEQYF
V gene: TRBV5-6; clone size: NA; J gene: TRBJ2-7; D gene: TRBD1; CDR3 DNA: TGTGCCAGCAGTACCGGGACAGGGGGCTACGAGCAGTACTTC; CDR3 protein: CASSTGTGGYEQYF
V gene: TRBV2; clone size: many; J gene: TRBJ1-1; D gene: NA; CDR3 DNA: TGTGCCAGCGGGGGGAACACTGAAGCTTTCTTT; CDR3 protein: CASGGNTEAFF
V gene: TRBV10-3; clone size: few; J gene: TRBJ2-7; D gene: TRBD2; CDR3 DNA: TGTGCCATCAGTGGGGACTACGACGAGCAGTACTTC; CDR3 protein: CAISGDYDEQYF
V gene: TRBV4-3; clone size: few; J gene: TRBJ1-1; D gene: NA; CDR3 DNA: TGCGCCAGCAGCCAAGATCATGTGGACCCGAGGGACACTGAAGCTTTCTTT; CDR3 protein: CASSQDHVDPRDTEAFF
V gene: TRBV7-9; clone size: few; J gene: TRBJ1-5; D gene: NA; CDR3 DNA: TGTGCCAGCAGCCAGGGACATGGAGATCAGCCCCAGCATTTT; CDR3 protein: CASSQGHGDQPQHF
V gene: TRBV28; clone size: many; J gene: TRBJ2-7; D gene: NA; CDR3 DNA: TGTGCCAGCAGCTCCCCCTCGTACGAGGCGGACTACGAGCAGTACTTC; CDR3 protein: CASSSPSYEADYEQYF
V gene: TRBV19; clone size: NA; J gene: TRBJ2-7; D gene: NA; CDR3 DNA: TGTGCCAGTAGTTCGGGTGGTCCCGGGACACGAGGGGCCTACGAGCAGTACTTC; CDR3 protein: CASSSGGPGTRGAYEQYF
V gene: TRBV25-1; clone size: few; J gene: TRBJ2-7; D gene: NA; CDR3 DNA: TGTGCCAGCAGTTTCTATGGTCCAGGGAGCCCCTACGAGCAGTACTTC; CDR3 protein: CASSFYGPGSPYEQYF
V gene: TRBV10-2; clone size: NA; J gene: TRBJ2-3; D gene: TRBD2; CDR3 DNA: TGCGCCAGCAGCGGGACTAGCGGGGGGGCCAGCACGCAGTATTTT; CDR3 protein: CASSGTSGGASTQYF
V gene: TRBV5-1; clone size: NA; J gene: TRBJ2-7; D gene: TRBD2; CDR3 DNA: TGCGCCAGCCGACTAGCGGGAGGGCCGGGGGAGCAGTACTTC; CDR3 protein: CASRLAGGPGEQYF
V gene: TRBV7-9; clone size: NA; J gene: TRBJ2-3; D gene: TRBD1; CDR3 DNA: TGTGCCAGCAGAAACCGGGACAGGGGGTTCACAGATACGCAGTATTTT; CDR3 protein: CASRNRDRGFTDTQYF
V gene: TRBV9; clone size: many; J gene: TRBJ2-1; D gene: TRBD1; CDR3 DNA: TGTGCCAGCAGCGTAATGGGGACAGGGACCAATGAGCAGTTCTTC; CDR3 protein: CASSVMGTGTNEQFF
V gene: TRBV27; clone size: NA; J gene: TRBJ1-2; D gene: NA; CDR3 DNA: TGTGCCAGCAGTTTAGGCGGCAGGAATTATGGCTACACCTTC; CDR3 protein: CASSLGGRNYGYTF
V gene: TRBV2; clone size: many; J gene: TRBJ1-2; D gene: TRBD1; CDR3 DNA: TGTGCCAGCAGACGACAGGGGGAGAGCTATGGCTACACCTTC; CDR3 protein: CASRRQGESYGYTF
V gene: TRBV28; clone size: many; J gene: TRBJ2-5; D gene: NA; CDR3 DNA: TGTGCCAGCAGTTTAGGGACTTTGTACCAAGAGACCCAGTACTTC; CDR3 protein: CASSLGTLYQETQYF
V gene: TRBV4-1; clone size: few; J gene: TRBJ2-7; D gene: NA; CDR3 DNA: TGCGCCAGCAGCCATGTCTCCGGGACAACCTTCTCCTACGAGCAGTACTTC; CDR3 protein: CASSHVSGTTFSYEQYF
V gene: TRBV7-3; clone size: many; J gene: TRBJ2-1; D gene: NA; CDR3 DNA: TGTGCCAGCAGCGTCCGTGCGGGCTACAATGAGCAGTTCTTC; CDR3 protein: CASSVRAGYNEQFF
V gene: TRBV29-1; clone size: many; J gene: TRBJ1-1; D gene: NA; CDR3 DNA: TGCAGCGTTGAAGGGCAGGACACTGAAGCTTTCTTT; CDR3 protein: CSVEGQDTEAFF
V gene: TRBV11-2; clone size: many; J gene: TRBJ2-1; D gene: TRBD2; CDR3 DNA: TGTGCCAGCTCCCCCTTAGCGGGAGGAGGCTGGGAGCAGTTCTTC; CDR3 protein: CASSPLAGGGWEQFF
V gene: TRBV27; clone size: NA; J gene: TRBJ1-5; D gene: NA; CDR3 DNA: TGTGCCAGCAGTTCGGGACGGGGCAATCAGCCCCAGCATTTT; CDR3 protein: CASSSGRGNQPQHF
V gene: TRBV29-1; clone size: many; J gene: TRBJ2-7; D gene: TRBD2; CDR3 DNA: TGCAGCGTTGAATCTAGCGGGGACCCCTACGAGCAGTACTTC; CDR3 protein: CSVESSGDPYEQYF
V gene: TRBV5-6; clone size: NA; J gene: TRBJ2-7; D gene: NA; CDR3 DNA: TGTGCCAGCAGCAACAGGGTCGAGCAGTACTTC; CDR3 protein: CASSNRVEQYF
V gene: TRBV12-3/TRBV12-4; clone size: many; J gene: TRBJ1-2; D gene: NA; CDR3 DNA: TGTGCCAGCAGTTCCGGGGGGAGAGGAGGCTACACCTTC; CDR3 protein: CASSSGGRGGYTF
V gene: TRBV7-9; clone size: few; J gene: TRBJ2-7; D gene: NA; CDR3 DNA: TGTGCCAGCAGCCCCACGACAGGCAGGGACGAGCAGTACTTC; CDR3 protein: CASSPTTGRDEQYF
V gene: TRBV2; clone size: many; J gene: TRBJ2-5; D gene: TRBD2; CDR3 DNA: TGTGCCAGCGAGACCAGCGGGAGGGCGGAGACCCAGTACTTC; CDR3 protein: CASETSGRAETQYF
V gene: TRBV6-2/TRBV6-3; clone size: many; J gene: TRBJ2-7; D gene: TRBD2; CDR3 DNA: TGTGCCAGCCGCGGACTAGCGGGATTCTACGAGCAGTACTTC; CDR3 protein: CASRGLAGFYEQYF
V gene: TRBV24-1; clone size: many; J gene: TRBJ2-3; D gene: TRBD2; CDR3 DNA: TGTGCCACCAATAGCGGGGGCTCAGATACGCAGTATTTT; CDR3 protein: CATNSGGSDTQYF
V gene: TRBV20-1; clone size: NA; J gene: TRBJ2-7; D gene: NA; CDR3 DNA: TGCAGTGCCTCGGGACTTTCCTACGTGCAGTACTTC; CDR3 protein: CSASGLSYVQYF
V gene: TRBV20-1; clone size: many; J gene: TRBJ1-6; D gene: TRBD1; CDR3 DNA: TGCAGTGCTAGAGTCTCCGGGACAGATTATTCACCCCTCCACTTT; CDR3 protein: CSARVSGTDYSPLHF
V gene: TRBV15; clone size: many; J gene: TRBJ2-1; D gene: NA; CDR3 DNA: TGTGCCACCAGCAGAGTCTACAATGAGCAGTTCTTC; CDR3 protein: CATSRVYNEQFF
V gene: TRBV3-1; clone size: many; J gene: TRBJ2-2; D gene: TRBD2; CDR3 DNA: TGTGCCAGCAGCCAAATAGCGGGGGGTTACACCGGGGAGCTGTTTTTT; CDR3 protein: CASSQIAGGYTGELFF
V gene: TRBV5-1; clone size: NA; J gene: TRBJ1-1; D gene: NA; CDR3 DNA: TGCGCCAGCAGCTCGGGACCGCGGAACACTGAAGCTTTCTTT; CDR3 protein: CASSSGPRNTEAFF
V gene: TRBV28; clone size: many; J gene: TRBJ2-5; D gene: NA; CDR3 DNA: TGTGCCAGCAGTTTACCGGCAGATGAAGAGACCCAGTACTTC; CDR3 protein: CASSLPADEETQYF